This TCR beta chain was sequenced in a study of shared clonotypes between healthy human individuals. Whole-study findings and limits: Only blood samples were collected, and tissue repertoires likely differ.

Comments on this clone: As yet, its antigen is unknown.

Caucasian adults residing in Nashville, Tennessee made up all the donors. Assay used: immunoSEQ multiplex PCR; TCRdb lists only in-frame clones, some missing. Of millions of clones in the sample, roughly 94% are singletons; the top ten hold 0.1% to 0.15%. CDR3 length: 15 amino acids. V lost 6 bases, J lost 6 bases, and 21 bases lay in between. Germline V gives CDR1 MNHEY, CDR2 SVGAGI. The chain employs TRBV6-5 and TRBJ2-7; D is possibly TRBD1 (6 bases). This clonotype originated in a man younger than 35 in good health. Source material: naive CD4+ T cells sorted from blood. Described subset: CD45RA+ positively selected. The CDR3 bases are TGTGCCAGCAGGCGTGGGACAAAACGCAGTCCCGAGCAGTACTTC. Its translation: CASRRGTKRSPEQYF.